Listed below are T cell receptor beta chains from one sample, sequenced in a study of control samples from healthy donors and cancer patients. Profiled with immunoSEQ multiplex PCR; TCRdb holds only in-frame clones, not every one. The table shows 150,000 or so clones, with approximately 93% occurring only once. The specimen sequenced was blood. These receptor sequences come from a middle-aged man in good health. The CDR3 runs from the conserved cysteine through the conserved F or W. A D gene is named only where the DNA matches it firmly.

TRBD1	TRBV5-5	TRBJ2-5	CASSLDRGSQETQYF
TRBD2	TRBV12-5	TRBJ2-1	CASGLASGRGNEQFF
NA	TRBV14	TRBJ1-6	CASSQYSYNSPLHF
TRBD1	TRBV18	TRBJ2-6	CASSQQGPGANVLTF
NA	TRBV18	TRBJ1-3	CASSPARYSGNTIYF
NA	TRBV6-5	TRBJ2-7	CASSSTLLEQYF
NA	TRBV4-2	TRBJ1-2	CASSQVQGPREGYTF
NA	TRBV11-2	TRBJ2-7	CASSLEGRVTYEQYF
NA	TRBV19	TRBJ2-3	CASSIDRDTQYF
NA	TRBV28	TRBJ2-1	CASSAPGRWQFF